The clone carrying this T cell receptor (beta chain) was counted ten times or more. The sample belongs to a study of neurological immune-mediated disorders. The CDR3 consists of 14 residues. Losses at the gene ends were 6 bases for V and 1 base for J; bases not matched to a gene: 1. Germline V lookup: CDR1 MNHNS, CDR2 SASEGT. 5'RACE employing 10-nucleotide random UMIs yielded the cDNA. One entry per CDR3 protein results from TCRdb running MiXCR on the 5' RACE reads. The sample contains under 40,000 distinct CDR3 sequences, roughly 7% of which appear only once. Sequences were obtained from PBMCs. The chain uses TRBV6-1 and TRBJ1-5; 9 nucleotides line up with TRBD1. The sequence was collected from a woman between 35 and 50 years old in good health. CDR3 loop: CASRGTGSNQPQHF. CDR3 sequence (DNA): TGTGCCAGCAGGGGGACAGGGAGCAATCAGCCCCAGCATTTT.